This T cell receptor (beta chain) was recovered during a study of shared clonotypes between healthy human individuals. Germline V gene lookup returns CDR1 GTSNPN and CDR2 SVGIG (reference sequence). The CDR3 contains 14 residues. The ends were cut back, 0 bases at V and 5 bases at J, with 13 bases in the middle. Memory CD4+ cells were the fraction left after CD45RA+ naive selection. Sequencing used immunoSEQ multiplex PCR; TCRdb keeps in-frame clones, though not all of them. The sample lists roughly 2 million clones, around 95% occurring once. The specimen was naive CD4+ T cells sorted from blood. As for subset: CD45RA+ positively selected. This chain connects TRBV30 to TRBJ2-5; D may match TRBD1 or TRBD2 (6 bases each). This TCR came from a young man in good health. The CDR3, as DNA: TGTGCCTGGAGTGTTCGGGGGCCTGGCGAGACCCAGTACTTC. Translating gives CAWSVRGPGETQYF.